This T cell receptor (beta chain) was profiled in a study of a mutant IDH1 vaccine in newly diagnosed glioma. Across the study: Patients received vaccination from 4-6 weeks after radiotherapy alone, or with temozolomide cycles. Antecedent treatment encompassed radiotherapy, temozolomide, or their combination; the majority received both.

A remark on this clone: Its antigen is as yet unknown.

TCRdb's table, derived via immunoSEQ multiplex PCR, lists solely in-frame clones and lacks some. This table has some 50,000 clones, 85% to 95% appearing once. Stated time point: week 35, safety follow-up. Doses comprised 300 ug of mutant IDH1 20-mer peptide each, plus topical imiquimod. The source of this sequence is a man aged 50-60 years with glioma. The source material was PBMCs, sampled from a glioma patient whose treatment included an IDH1 peptide vaccine.

The CDR3 loop reads CASSWRLLGYTF. The CDR3 nucleotides read TGTGCCAGCAGTTGGCGATTGCTAGGCTACACCTTC. The rearrangement joins TRBV28 to TRBJ1-2; D is uncertain. The CDR3 is made up of 12 amino acids. Germline CDR1 and CDR2: MDHEN and SYDVKM. The V end lost 4 bases, the J end lost 8 bases, and 11 bases lay between the germline ends.